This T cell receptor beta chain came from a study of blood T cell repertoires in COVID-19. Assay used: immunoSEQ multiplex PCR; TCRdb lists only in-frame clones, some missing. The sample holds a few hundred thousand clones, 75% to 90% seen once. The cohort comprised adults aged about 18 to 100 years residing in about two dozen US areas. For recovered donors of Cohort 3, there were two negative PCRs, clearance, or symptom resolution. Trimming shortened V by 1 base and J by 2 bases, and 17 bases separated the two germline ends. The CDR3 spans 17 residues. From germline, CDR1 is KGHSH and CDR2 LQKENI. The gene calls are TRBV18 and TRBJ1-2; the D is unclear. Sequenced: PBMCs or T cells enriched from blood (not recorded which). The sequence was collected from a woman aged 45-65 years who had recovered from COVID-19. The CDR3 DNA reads TGTGCCAGCTCACCACTCGTGAGTGCCCCGAGAAACTATGGCTACACCTTC. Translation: CASSPLVSAPRNYGYTF. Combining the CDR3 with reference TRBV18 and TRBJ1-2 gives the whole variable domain NAGVMQNPRHLVRRRGQEARLRCSPMKGHSHVYWYRQLPEEGLKFMVYLQKENIIDESGMPKERFSAEFPKEGPSILRIQQVVRGDSAAYFCASSPLVSAPRNYGYTFGSGTRLTVV.